The 3 T cell receptor beta chains below come from one sample, sequenced in a study of T cell responses to AZD1222 COVID-19 vaccine. Sequenced by immunoSEQ multiplex PCR; TCRdb stores in-frame clones only, minus some. The sample lists some 120,000 clones, approximately 87% occurring once. The source was peripheral blood, collected on day 0 of AZD1222 vaccination. These receptors all stem from an adult in good health.

V and J are TRBV7-8 and TRBJ2-2; 14 bases align to TRBD2. With V trimmed by 6 bases and J by 5 bases, 8 bases remained unmatched. Germline loops: CDR1 SGHVS, CDR2 FQNEAQ. The CDR3 has 17 residues. Here the CDR3 reads CASSAGTSGSLTGELFF. The CDR3 coding sequence is TGTGCCAGCAGTGCCGGGACTAGCGGGAGTTTAACCGGGGAGCTGTTTTTT.

The J gene is TRBJ2-7, the V gene TRBV19, with a weak D call TRBD1 (6 bases). The CDR3 is 15 amino acids. V shed 6 bases and J shed 3 bases, with 18 bases lying between them. Per germline, CDR1 LNHDA and CDR2 SQIVND (reference sequence). The CDR3 sequence: CASSPFRGQGYEQYF. DNA of the CDR3: TGTGCCAGTAGCCCCTTCAGGGGCCAGGGCTACGAGCAGTACTTC.

The CDR3, as DNA: TGTGCCAGCAGTCCTCAGGGGGCATCAGCTTTCTTT. It encodes CASSPQGASAFF. The rearrangement joins TRBV28 to TRBJ1-1, with 8 positions matching TRBD1. The V segment lost 5 bases and the J segment 10 bases; nucleotides outside the gene matches: 6. The CDR3 is 12 amino acids. In germline, CDR1 is MDHEN, CDR2 SYDVKM.